The next 8 T cell receptor beta chains were all read from a single sample in a study of shared clonotypes between healthy human individuals. Assay used: immunoSEQ multiplex PCR; TCRdb lists only in-frame clones, some missing. This table has about 990,000 clones, around three quarters appearing once. Sequenced material: memory CD4+ T cells from PBMCs. Specified subset: CD45RA-negative fraction. The source is a man aged 18 to 29 in good health. Some clones in this sample may be carry-over from other donors' samples.

This clone is a singleton in its sample. The chain recombines TRBV30 with TRBJ2-7; 7 nucleotides match TRBD1. V trimming: 5 bases; J trimming: 2 bases; junction bases outside the gene matches: 6. Per the germline V gene, CDR1 is GTSNPN and CDR2 is SVGIG (reference sequence). The CDR3 consists of 13 residues. The CDR3, as DNA: TGTGCCTGGGGGAGACAGGGTCCCTACGAGCAGTACTTC. Translating it yields CAWGRQGPYEQYF.

A remark on this clone: Mismatch with germline at one junction end may stem from a read error. The chain employs TRBV29-1 and TRBJ1-1; perhaps TRBD1 as D (5 bases). This CDR3 comprises 12 residues. Germline CDR1 SQVTM, CDR2 ANQGSEA. CDR3 nucleotides: TGCAGCGGGGCGAGAGGGGCCAATGAAGCTCCCTTT. Encoded protein: CSGARGANEAPF.

This rearrangement joins TRBV20-1 to TRBJ1-2, with D perhaps matching TRBD1 (6 bases). Germline V gives CDR1 DFQATT, CDR2 SNEGSKA (reference sequence). The CDR3 covers 10 residues. With 6 bases removed from V and 8 bases from J, the gap between germline ends came to 10 bases. The CDR3 DNA reads as TGCAGTGCGCGGGACATCGGCTACACCTTC. This sequence encodes CSARDIGYTF.

The gene calls are TRBV11-3 and TRBJ2-1, with 11 bases aligning to TRBD2. Trimming cost V 5 bases and J 6 bases; bases outside gene matches: 9. The CDR3 covers 16 residues. The V gene's germline CDR1 is SGHNT and CDR2 YENEEA. The CDR3 DNA follows: TGTGCCAGCAGCAAAGATAGCGGGAGGGCCGCCAATGAGCAGTTCTTC. Residues: CASSKDSGRAANEQFF.

Written as DNA, the CDR3 is TGTGCCAGCAGTGTGACTAGCGTTAGCACAGATACGCAGTATTTT. The encoded protein is CASSVTSVSTDTQYF. V is TRBV2 and J is TRBJ2-3; 8 bases are shared with TRBD2. Germline-derived CDR1 and CDR2 are SNHLY and FYNNEI. Trimming cost V 4 bases and J 0 bases; bases outside gene matches: 3. The CDR3 has 15 amino acids.

This sequence joins TRBV5-6 and TRBJ2-2; a possible D gene is TRBD2 (6 bases). The germline V gene has CDR1 SGHDT and CDR2 YYEEEE. The CDR3 spans 15 residues. Trimming shortened V by 2 bases and J by 0 bases, and 8 bases separated the two germline ends. The CDR3 coding sequence is TGTGCCAGCAGCTTCGGCGGGACGAACACCGGGGAGCTGTTTTTT. The encoded protein is CASSFGGTNTGELFF.

This chain uses TRBV19 with TRBJ1-2; 7 nucleotides align to TRBD1. Germline CDR1 and CDR2: LNHDA and SQIVND (reference sequence). The CDR3 spans 16 residues. After removal of 6 bases from V and 4 bases from J, the junction contained 14 bases not matched to a gene. CDR3 loop: CASRHRGEGAPYGYTF. The CDR3 DNA sequence: TGTGCCAGTAGGCACAGGGGCGAAGGGGCTCCCTATGGCTACACCTTC.

This clone was counted a few times. The rearrangement joins TRBV6-1 to TRBJ2-7, with D perhaps matching TRBD2 (7 bases). The CDR3 spans 15 residues. Germline loops: CDR1 MNHNS, CDR2 SASEGT. V lost 0 bases to trimming and J lost 4 bases, with 13 bases between them. The CDR3 nucleotides read TGTGCCAGCAGTGAAGCGCCGGGGGGCAGATACGAGCAGTACTTC. Its translation: CASSEAPGGRYEQYF.